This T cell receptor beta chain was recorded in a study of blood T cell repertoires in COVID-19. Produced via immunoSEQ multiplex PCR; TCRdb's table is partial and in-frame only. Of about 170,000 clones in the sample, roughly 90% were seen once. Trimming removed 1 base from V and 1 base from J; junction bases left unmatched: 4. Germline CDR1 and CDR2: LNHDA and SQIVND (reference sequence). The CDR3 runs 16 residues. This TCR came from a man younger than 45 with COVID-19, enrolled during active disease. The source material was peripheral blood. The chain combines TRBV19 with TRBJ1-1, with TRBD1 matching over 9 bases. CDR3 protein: CASSIGTGGANTEAFF. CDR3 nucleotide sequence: TGTGCCAGTAGTATAGGAACAGGGGGCGCGAACACTGAAGCTTTCTTT.